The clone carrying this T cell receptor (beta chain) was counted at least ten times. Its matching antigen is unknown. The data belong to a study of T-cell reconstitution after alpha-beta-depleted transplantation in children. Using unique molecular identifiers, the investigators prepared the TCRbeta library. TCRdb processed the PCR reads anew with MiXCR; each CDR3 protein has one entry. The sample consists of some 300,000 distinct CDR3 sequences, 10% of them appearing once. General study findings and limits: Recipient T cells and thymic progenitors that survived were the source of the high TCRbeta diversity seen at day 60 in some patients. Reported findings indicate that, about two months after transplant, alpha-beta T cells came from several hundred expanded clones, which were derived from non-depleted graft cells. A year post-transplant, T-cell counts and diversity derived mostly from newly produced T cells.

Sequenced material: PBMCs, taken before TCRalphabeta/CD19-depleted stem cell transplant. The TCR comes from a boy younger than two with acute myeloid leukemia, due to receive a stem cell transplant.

DNA of the CDR3: TGTGCCATCAGTGACTCAACCAGGGCCCGCTCCTACGAGCAGTACTTC. This gives the protein CAISDSTRARSYEQYF. The genes are TRBV10-3 and TRBJ2-7, with a possible D match to TRBD1 (5 bases). Trimming took 3 bases from V and 0 from J, leaving 15 bases between them. CDR3 size: 16 residues. Germline V gene sequence: CDR1 ENHRY, CDR2 SYGVKD.